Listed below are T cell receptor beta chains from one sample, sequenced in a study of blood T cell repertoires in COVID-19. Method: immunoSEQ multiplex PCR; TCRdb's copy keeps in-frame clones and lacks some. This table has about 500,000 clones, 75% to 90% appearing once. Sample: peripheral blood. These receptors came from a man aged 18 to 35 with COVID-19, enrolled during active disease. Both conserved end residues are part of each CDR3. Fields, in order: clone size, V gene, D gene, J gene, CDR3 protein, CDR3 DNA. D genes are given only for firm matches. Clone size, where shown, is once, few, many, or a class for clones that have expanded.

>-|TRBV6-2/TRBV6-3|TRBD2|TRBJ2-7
CASSYNIGGGNYEQYF
TGTGCCAGCAGTTATAACATAGGCGGGGGGAACTACGAGCAGTACTTC
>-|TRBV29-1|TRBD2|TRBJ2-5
CSTMRGGEETQYF
TGCAGCACCATGCGGGGGGGCGAAGAGACCCAGTACTTC
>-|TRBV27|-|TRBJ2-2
CASSLGTSTGELFF
TGTGCCAGCAGTTTAGGCACCTCCACCGGGGAGCTGTTTTTT
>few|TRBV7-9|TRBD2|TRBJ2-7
CASSSSGTFSYEQYF
TGTGCCAGCAGCTCCAGCGGGACCTTCTCCTACGAGCAGTACTTC
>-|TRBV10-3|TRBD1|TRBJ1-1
CAISESKKGTGLSAFF
TGTGCCATCAGTGAGTCTAAGAAAGGGACAGGGCTATCGGCTTTCTTT
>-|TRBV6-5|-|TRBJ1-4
CASSGELNEKLFF
TGTGCCAGCAGCGGGGAGTTAAATGAAAAACTGTTTTTT
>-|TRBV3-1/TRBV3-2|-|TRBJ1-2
CASSQRDLTGTSF
TGTGCCAGCAGCCAGAGGGACCTTACCGGGACTTCCTTC
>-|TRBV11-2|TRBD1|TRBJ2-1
CASSLDWTGGYNEQFF
TGTGCCAGCAGCTTAGATTGGACAGGGGGCTACAATGAGCAGTTCTTC
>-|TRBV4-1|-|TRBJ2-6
CASSHSGDRHSGANVLTF
TGCGCCAGCAGCCATTCGGGGGACAGACACTCTGGGGCCAACGTCCTGACTTTC
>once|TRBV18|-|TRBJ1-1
CASSPAGNTEAFF
TGTGCCAGCTCACCAGCGGGGAACACTGAAGCTTTCTTT
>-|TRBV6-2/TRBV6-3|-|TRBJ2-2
CASGPLGGVSTGELFF
TGTGCCAGCGGCCCCCTAGGAGGGGTCAGCACCGGGGAGCTGTTTTTT
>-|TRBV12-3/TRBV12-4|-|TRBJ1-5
CASSLAENQPQHF
TGTGCCAGCAGTTTAGCAGAGAATCAGCCCCAGCATTTT
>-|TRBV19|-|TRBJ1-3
CASKDRRSGNTIYF
TGTGCCAGTAAAGACAGACGCTCTGGAAACACCATATATTTT
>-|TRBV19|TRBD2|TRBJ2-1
CASSIGDSGTLQFF
TGTGCCAGTAGTATAGGTGATAGCGGGACCCTGCAGTTCTTC
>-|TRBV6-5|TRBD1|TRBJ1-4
CASSPNRGTGEKLFF
TGTGCCAGCAGTCCCAACAGGGGAACTGGTGAAAAACTGTTTTTT
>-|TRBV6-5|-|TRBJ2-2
CASRQRAWELFF
TGTGCCAGCAGGCAGAGGGCCTGGGAGCTGTTTTTT
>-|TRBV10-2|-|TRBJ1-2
CASSPRVGFYGYTF
TGCGCCAGCAGCCCCAGGGTCGGGTTCTATGGCTACACCTTC
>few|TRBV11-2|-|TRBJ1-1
CASSLDYGGYASRTEAFF
TGTGCCAGCAGCTTAGATTACGGGGGTTATGCTTCCAGGACTGAAGCTTTCTTT
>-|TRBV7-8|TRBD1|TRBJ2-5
CASSKTGTGGGLQETQYF
TGTGCCAGCAGTAAAACCGGGACAGGTGGGGGGCTTCAAGAGACCCAGTACTTC
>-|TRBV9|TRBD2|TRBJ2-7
CASSPLAGVNEQYF
TGTGCCAGCAGCCCTCTAGCGGGAGTAAATGAGCAGTACTTC
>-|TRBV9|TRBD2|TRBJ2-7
CASSPRLAGGQYEQYF
TGTGCCAGCAGCCCTCGACTAGCGGGGGGGCAATACGAGCAGTACTTC
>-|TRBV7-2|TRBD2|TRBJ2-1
CASSLEAGVGEQFF
TGTGCCAGCAGCTTAGAAGCGGGAGTCGGTGAGCAGTTCTTC
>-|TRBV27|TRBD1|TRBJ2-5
CASSFSGTGTRLTQYF
TGTGCCAGCAGTTTTTCTGGGACAGGGACAAGATTGACCCAGTACTTC
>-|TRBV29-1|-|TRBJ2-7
CSVGLAYEQYF
TGCAGCGTTGGGCTAGCCTACGAGCAGTACTTC
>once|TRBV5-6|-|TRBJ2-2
CASSWSPGVSGELFF
TGTGCCAGCAGCTGGTCCCCCGGGGTGTCCGGGGAGCTGTTTTTT
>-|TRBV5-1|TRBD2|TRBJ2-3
CASSLGTSRGTDTQYF
TGCGCCAGCAGCCTAGGGACTAGCCGGGGCACAGATACGCAGTATTTT
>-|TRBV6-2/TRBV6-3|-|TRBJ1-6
CASSSTLANSPLHF
TGTGCCAGCAGTTCGACCTTAGCTAATTCACCCCTCCACTTT
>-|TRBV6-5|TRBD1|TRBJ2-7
CASSRTGYEQYF
TGTGCCAGCAGCAGGACAGGCTACGAGCAGTACTTC
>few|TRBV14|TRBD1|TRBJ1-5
CASQGQGYSNQPQHF
TGTGCCAGCCAGGGACAGGGCTATAGCAATCAGCCCCAGCATTTT
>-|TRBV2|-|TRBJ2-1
CASHRGSRGYNEQFF
TGTGCCAGCCATCGAGGTTCCAGGGGCTACAATGAGCAGTTCTTC
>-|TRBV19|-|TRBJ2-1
CASSKWPAVDEQFF
TGTGCCAGTAGTAAATGGCCCGCGGTGGATGAGCAGTTCTTC
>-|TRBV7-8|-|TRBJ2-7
CASSPREEGLQYF
TGTGCCAGCAGCCCAAGGGAGGAGGGGCTGCAGTACTTC
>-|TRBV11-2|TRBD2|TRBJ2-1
CASSLPRPSGYRSYNEQFF
TGTGCCAGCAGCCTGCCCCGCCCTAGCGGGTACCGCTCCTACAATGAGCAGTTCTTC
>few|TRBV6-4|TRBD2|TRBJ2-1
CASSDRLADEQFF
TGTGCCAGCAGTGACCGACTAGCGGATGAGCAGTTCTTC
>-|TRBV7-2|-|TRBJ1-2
CASSLGGRAARYTF
TGTGCCAGCAGCTTAGGGGGCAGGGCGGCGCGCTACACCTTC
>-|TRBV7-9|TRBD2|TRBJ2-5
CASSSTSGGVIQETQYF
TGTGCCAGCAGTTCGACTAGCGGGGGGGTGATACAAGAGACCCAGTACTTC
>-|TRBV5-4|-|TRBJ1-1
CASSLSSMNTEAFF
TGTGCCAGCAGCTTGTCCAGTATGAACACTGAAGCTTTCTTT
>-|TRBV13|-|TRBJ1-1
CASSALTGLRGLAFF
TGTGCCAGCAGCGCTCTAACCGGATTAAGAGGCCTGGCTTTCTTT
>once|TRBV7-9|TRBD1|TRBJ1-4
CASSLTGTGSEKLFF
TGTGCCAGCAGCTTAACCGGGACAGGGAGTGAAAAACTGTTTTTT
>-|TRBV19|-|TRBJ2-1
CASSPRRGTSYNEQFF
TGTGCCAGTAGCCCACGTAGGGGCACCTCCTACAATGAGCAGTTCTTC
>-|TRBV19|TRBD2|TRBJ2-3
CASGTSHLPTDTQYF
TGTGCCAGTGGGACTAGTCACCTACCCACAGATACGCAGTATTTT
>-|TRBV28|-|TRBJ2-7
CAIRSRGGYEQYF
TGTGCCATCCGGTCCAGGGGTGGCTACGAGCAGTACTTC
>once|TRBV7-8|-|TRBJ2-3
CASSLVGGATDTQYF
TGTGCCAGCAGCTTAGTAGGGGGGGCCACAGATACGCAGTATTTT
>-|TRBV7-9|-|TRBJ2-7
CASSLRGFEQYF
TGTGCCAGCAGCTTACGAGGGTTCGAGCAGTACTTC
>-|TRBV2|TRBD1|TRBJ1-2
CASSPAGRQGARGYTF
TGTGCCAGCAGCCCAGCGGGTAGACAGGGGGCGCGAGGCTACACCTTC
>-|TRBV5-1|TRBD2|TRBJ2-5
CASSLPRGAGGETQYF
TGCGCCAGCAGCTTACCACGGGGGGCGGGAGGAGAGACCCAGTACTTC
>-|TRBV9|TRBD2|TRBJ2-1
CASSSSRREVFF
TGTGCCAGCAGCTCCAGTCGGCGGGAGGTGTTCTTC
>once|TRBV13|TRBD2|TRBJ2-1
CASSGGYSGSNYNEQFF
TGTGCCAGCAGCGGGGGCTATAGCGGGAGTAATTACAATGAGCAGTTCTTC